This TCR beta chain was recovered during a study of blood T cell repertoires in COVID-19. TCRdb's copy holds only in-frame clones and misses some; the assay was immunoSEQ multiplex PCR. Seen here are about 98,000 clones, 75% to 85% observed once, and the top ten hold around 22%. Source material: peripheral blood. This clonotype was sampled from a man between 65 and 80 years old with acute or convalescent COVID-19.

CDR3 DNA: TGTGCCAGTAGTGCGACAGGGGGCAGGTACGAGCAGTACTTC. This sequence encodes CASSATGGRYEQYF. The chain joins TRBV19 to TRBJ2-7, with TRBD1 matching 10 bases. The CDR3 is made up of 14 amino acids. Germline CDR1 is LNHDA and CDR2 is SQIVND (reference sequence). V lost 5 bases and J lost 4; bases outside the gene matches: 5.